The clone carrying this T cell receptor beta chain has a count of ten or more. CDR3 regions of TCR beta were amplified from RNA transcripts. A first-round RT-PCR used HTBI primers, followed by a second-round multiplex PCR. TCRdb re-analysed the multiplex PCR reads in MiXCR, keeping a single row per CDR3 protein. The sample lists 900,000 to 1,200,000 distinct CDR3 sequences, 35% to 40% seen once, with around 10% in the top ten. The data stem from a study of Graves' ophthalmopathy and Graves' hyperthyroidism. The germline gives CDR1 SGHTA, CDR2 FQGNSA. The CDR3 contains 13 residues. V lost 7 bases and J lost 2; bases outside the gene matches: 2.

The specimen was peripheral blood or thyroid tissue (not recorded which). The chain recombines TRBV7-2 with TRBJ2-5; 9 positions match TRBD2. This receptor was obtained from an adult man with Graves' hyperthyroidism. CDR3 protein: CASNLAGQETQYF. The CDR3, as DNA: TGTGCCAGCAACCTAGCGGGGCAAGAGACCCAGTACTTC.